Below, one T cell receptor (beta chain) is given with its context. After removal of 5 bases from V and 9 bases from J, the junction contained 13 bases not matched to a gene. The CDR3 sequence is 14 residues long. Germline loops: CDR1 MDHEN, CDR2 SYDVKM. This specimen comes from a study of control samples from healthy donors and cancer patients. Repertoires were generated with immunoSEQ multiplex PCR, while TCRdb's copy carries only in-frame clones and drops some. The sample lists 350,000 to 450,000 clones; about nine tenths were seen once. The source material was PBMCs. The receptor comes from a man in his forties with head and neck cancer. The gene calls are TRBV28 and TRBJ2-7, with 7 bases lining up with TRBD1. CDR3 residues: CASSLRDSLRGQYF. Written as DNA, the CDR3 is TGTGCCAGCAGTCTCCGGGACAGCCTACGAGGGCAGTACTTC.